These 18 T cell receptor beta chains were all obtained from the same sample, sequenced in a study of blood T cell repertoires in COVID-19. Measured with immunoSEQ multiplex PCR; TCRdb has only the in-frame clones, and not every one. The table includes about 140,000 clones, 86% detected once. Material for sequencing was peripheral blood. These receptors came from an older woman with acute or convalescent COVID-19.

The genes are TRBV7-9 and TRBJ2-3; 8 positions agree with TRBD2. V was pared by 3 bases and J by 3 bases, with 11 bases of the junction left unmatched. The germline CDR1 and CDR2 sequences are SEHNR and FQNEAQ (reference sequence). The CDR3 runs to 17 residues. Here the CDR3 reads CASSFDVTSGFTDTQYF. The CDR3 DNA follows: TGTGCCAGCAGCTTCGACGTAACTAGCGGTTTTACAGATACGCAGTATTTT.

The sample holds one count of this clone. The chain carries TRBV11-2 and TRBJ2-7, with 7 positions matching TRBD1. From germline, CDR1 is SGHAT and CDR2 FQNNGV. The trim removed 1 base at V and 3 bases at J, leaving 6 bases unmatched. This CDR3 comprises 15 residues. The CDR3 is CASSLGTGVFYEQYF. The CDR3 nucleotides are TGTGCCAGCAGCTTAGGAACAGGGGTTTTCTACGAGCAGTACTTC.

The chain is built from TRBV6-2 or TRBV6-3 and TRBJ2-7, with 7 bases matching TRBD1. Germline V gene data show CDR1 as MNHEY and CDR2 as SVGEGT. V lost 2 bases to trimming and J lost 1 base; unmatched junction nucleotides: 17. There are 19 residues in the CDR3. CDR3 nucleotide sequence: TGTGCCAGCAGTTACGAAATTGGTAAGGGACAGCTAAAATCCTACGAGCAGTACTTC. Translated, it gives CASSYEIGKGQLKSYEQYF.

V is TRBV28 and J is TRBJ2-1, with TRBD2 matching over 9 bases. This CDR3 has 17 amino acids. Germline CDR1 and CDR2: MDHEN and SYDVKM. Trimming cost V 8 bases and J 8 bases; bases outside gene matches: 19. CDR3 sequence reads: CASLKPLAGGDSDEQFF. The DNA for the CDR3 is TGTGCCAGCCTAAAACCTTTGGCGGGGGGGGACTCGGATGAGCAGTTCTTC.

The chain uses TRBV19 and TRBJ2-4; 14 bases are shared with TRBD2. CDR3 length equals 19 residues. The germline CDR1 and CDR2 sequences are LNHDA and SQIVND (reference sequence). The V and J ends lost 4 bases and 7 bases, in that order; junction bases with no gene match: 15. DNA of the CDR3: TGTGCCAGTAGTAAATCGGGACTAGCGGGGGCCTCCGGTAGGAACATTCAGTACTTC. Translating gives CASSKSGLAGASGRNIQYF.

The V gene is TRBV5-4, the J gene TRBJ2-3; 10 positions match TRBD1. Germline V gene data show CDR1 as SGHNT and CDR2 as YYREEE (reference sequence). The trim removed 5 bases at V and 3 bases at J, leaving 3 bases unmatched. The CDR3 is 14 amino acids. The CDR3 loop reads CASSDRGRTDTQYF. For the CDR3, the DNA is TGTGCCAGCAGTGACAGGGGGCGGACAGATACGCAGTATTTT. Supplemented by reference TRBV5-4 and TRBJ2-3, the full variable domain reads ETGVTQSPTHLIKTRGQQVTLRCSSQSGHNTVSWYQQALGQGPQFIFQYYREEENGRGNFPPRFSGLQFPNYSSELNVNALELDDSALYLCASSDRGRTDTQYFGPGTRLTVL.

This chain uses TRBV3-1 (or the pseudogene TRBV3-2) with TRBJ2-5; 8 bases are shared with TRBD2. Germline V CDR1 and CDR2: LGHDT, YNNKEL (reference sequence). The CDR3 consists of 16 residues. V dropped 0 bases and J dropped 2; count of bases not matched to a gene: 5. CDR3 sequence reads: CASSQDRAGGQETQYF. In DNA form, the CDR3 reads TGTGCCAGCAGCCAAGATCGTGCGGGGGGACAAGAGACCCAGTACTTC.

The DNA of the CDR3 is TGCGCCAGCAGTGGACTAGGAGGCAGAGATACGCAGTATTTT. Protein: CASSGLGGRDTQYF. The chain has TRBV10-1 and TRBJ2-3; perhaps TRBD2 as D (6 bases). Per the germline V gene, CDR1 is WNHNN and CDR2 is SYGVQD (reference sequence). V was clipped by 4 bases and J by 5 bases, with 13 bases between them. The CDR3 length is 14 residues.

The chain is built from TRBV29-1 and TRBJ1-1; TRBD1 aligns across 7 bases. The junction had 10 bases not matched to a gene; V was cut back by 8 bases and J by 4 bases. The germline CDR1 and CDR2 sequences are SQVTM and ANQGSEA. The length of the CDR3 is 13 residues. CDR3 nucleotides: TGCAGCTGGCTCAGGGGGTCGGGCACTGAAGCTTTCTTT. Encoded protein: CSWLRGSGTEAFF.

V usage is TRBV5-4 and J usage is TRBJ1-1; D remains unclear. V lost 6 bases, J lost 0 bases, and 18 bases lay in between. The germline CDR1 and CDR2 sequences are SGHNT and YYREEE (reference sequence). The CDR3 loop spans 16 amino acids. The CDR3 coding sequence is TGTGCCAGCACGCCTATCACGGGAGGCCTGAACACTGAAGCTTTCTTT. Translated: CASTPITGGLNTEAFF.

This clone was recorded once. V gene TRBV9 combines with J gene TRBJ1-3; D may be TRBD1 (6 bases). The CDR3 sequence is 15 residues long. Germline assignment: CDR1 SGDLS and CDR2 YYNGEE. V was cut by 3 bases and J by 8 bases, with 18 bases left in between. The CDR3 region has the DNA TGTGCCAGCAGCGGGGACACCTTTTTAAGAGACACCATATATTTT. Protein product: CASSGDTFLRDTIYF. Full variable domain (remainder filled in from reference TRBV9 and TRBJ1-3): DSGVTQTPKHLITATGQRVTLRCSPRSGDLSVYWYQQSLDQGLQFLIQYYNGEERAKGNILERFSAQQFPDLHSELNLSSLELGDSALYFCASSGDTFLRDTIYFGEGSWLTVV.

The chain carries TRBV6-1 and TRBJ1-4; no definite D call. Germline loops: CDR1 MNHNS, CDR2 SASEGT. V dropped 6 bases and J dropped 8 bases, with 16 bases sitting between them. This CDR3 is 14 amino acids long. The CDR3 region has the DNA TGTGCCAGCAGCAGGACTGACGAGGGCGAAAAACTGTTTTTT. It codes for CASSRTDEGEKLFF.

The chain joins TRBV9 to TRBJ2-2; 8 bases map to TRBD1. This CDR3 region has 17 residues. Germline CDR1 and CDR2: SGDLS and YYNGEE. The V segment lost 0 bases and the J segment 7 bases; nucleotides outside the gene matches: 11. CDR3 in amino acids: CASSVGRGRGLVGELFF. CDR3 sequence (DNA): TGTGCCAGCAGCGTAGGGAGGGGCAGGGGGCTAGTCGGGGAGCTGTTTTTT.

This clone turned up a few times. The J gene is TRBJ1-1, the V gene TRBV2; TRBD1 matches 8 bases. CDR1 and CDR2 (germline): SNHLY, FYNNEI. The J segment lost 0 bases and the V segment lost 5 bases, leaving 5 bases of the junction unmatched. This CDR3 has 15 residues. The CDR3 region has the DNA TGTGCCAGCAGTCCCAGGGGGCTGGTGAACACTGAAGCTTTCTTT. Its protein is CASSPRGLVNTEAFF.

J is TRBJ1-5 and V is TRBV19; 9 bases map to TRBD1. Looked up from germline, CDR1 is LNHDA and CDR2 is SQIVND (reference sequence). The CDR3 length is 13 residues. Unmatched junction bases numbered 2, after V lost 3 bases and J lost 8 bases. The CDR3 region is CASSMTGGEPQHF. The CDR3 region has the DNA TGTGCCAGTAGTATGACAGGGGGGGAGCCCCAGCATTTT.

The chain carries TRBV28 and TRBJ1-2; D call uncertain. This CDR3 region has 11 residues. The V and J ends lost 3 bases and 7 bases respectively, with 6 bases between them. The V gene's germline CDR1 is MDHEN and CDR2 SYDVKM. CDR3: CASSFRGGYTF. For the CDR3, the DNA is TGTGCCAGCAGTTTTCGGGGTGGCTACACCTTC.

This clone was picked up one time. The chain links TRBV6-2 or TRBV6-3 to TRBJ2-7; tentative D call: TRBD1 (5 bases). With 2 bases removed from V and 4 bases from J, the gap between germline ends came to 12 bases. The V gene's germline CDR1 is MNHEY and CDR2 SVGEGT. The CDR3 is 14 amino acids. CDR3 loop: CASSYSAGRYEQYF. The CDR3 coding sequence is TGTGCCAGCAGTTACAGCGCAGGGCGGTACGAGCAGTACTTC.

The chain has TRBV4-2 and TRBJ2-7; TRBD2 might be the D (6 bases). V was trimmed by 0 bases and J by 1 base, leaving 19 bases between them. The CDR3 is made up of 18 amino acids. Per germline, CDR1 LGHNA and CDR2 YNFKEQ. The CDR3 bases are TGTGCCAGCAGCCAAGACCCCGCTGCTAGCGAATTATCCTACGAGCAGTACTTC. Its protein product is CASSQDPAASELSYEQYF.